These 6 T cell receptor beta chains share one sample of origin, sequenced in a study of T cell responses to AZD1222 COVID-19 vaccine (dated by TCRdb to about 2021). The method was the immunoSEQ multiplex PCR assay. TCRdb's version of the immuneACCESS table is confined to in-frame rearrangements and falls short of the full clone set. An unresolved V gene accounts for under half of the shortfall where checked; the remainder is of unknown origin. In this sample the table shows 75,000 to 100,000 clones, 89% of which occur a single time. More than 1.5% of the sample lies in the top ten. Taken with the paper, the label for time point translates to: baseline before first vaccination. The source was peripheral blood, collected on day 0 of AZD1222 vaccination. The receptor set was obtained from an adult in good health.

This clone was seen a handful of times. The rearrangement joins TRBV19 to TRBJ2-7; 9 bases are a match to TRBD1. CDR1 and CDR2 (germline): LNHDA, SQIVND (reference sequence). V dropped 3 bases and J dropped 4; count of bases not matched to a gene: 4. The CDR3 runs 14 residues. This chain's CDR3 is CASSITGGIYEQYF. The CDR3 bases are TGTGCCAGTAGTATTACAGGGGGCATATACGAGCAGTACTTC.

The V and J genes are TRBV5-5 and TRBJ1-1; D gene ambiguous. This CDR3 comprises 13 residues. V was clipped by 1 base and J by 1 base, with 5 bases between them. In germline, CDR1 is SGHKS, CDR2 YYEKEE (reference sequence). CDR3 sequence reads: CASSLTGNTEAFF. CDR3 bases: TGTGCCAGCAGCTTGACGGGGAACACTGAAGCTTTCTTT.

The V call is TRBV7-9, the J call TRBJ1-5; maybe TRBD1 (5 bases). V lost 4 bases and J 7 bases, leaving 14 bases between the germline ends. Germline assignment: CDR1 SEHNR and CDR2 FQNEAQ (reference sequence). CDR3 length equals 14 residues. The CDR3, as DNA: TGTGCCAGCAGCTACACAGGTATCGGCCAGCCCCAGCATTTT. Translating it yields CASSYTGIGQPQHF.

The chain is built from TRBV7-2 and TRBJ1-5; D might be TRBD1 (5 bases). Trimming cost V 7 bases and J 4 bases, with 17 bases left between them. In germline, CDR1 is SGHTA, CDR2 FQGNSA. This CDR3 comprises 15 residues. CDR3 sequence reads: CASTPRGGWNQPQHF. CDR3 nucleotide sequence: TGTGCCAGCACCCCTCGGGGGGGATGGAATCAGCCCCAGCATTTT.

V gene TRBV19 combines with J gene TRBJ1-6; tentative D call: TRBD1 (6 bases). CDR1 is LNHDA and CDR2 is SQIVND in the germline V gene (reference sequence). This CDR3 is 16 amino acids long. V dropped 2 bases and J dropped 0 bases, with 8 bases sitting between them. DNA for the CDR3: TGTGCCAGTAGTATACAGGGGAGCTCCTATAATTCACCCCTCCACTTT. Translating it yields CASSIQGSSYNSPLHF.

The chain links TRBV27 to TRBJ1-1, with D perhaps matching TRBD1 (5 bases). The V and J ends lost 5 bases and 5 bases respectively, with 21 bases between them. CDR3 length equals 16 residues. The germline V gene has CDR1 MNHEY and CDR2 SMNVEV (reference sequence). CDR3 loop: CASSPAGFRGVTEAFF. The CDR3, as DNA: TGTGCCAGCAGTCCCGCGGGGTTTCGAGGGGTTACTGAAGCTTTCTTT.